This T cell receptor delta chain was sequenced during a study of Vδ1+ human thymocytes. In regard to this clone: Its antigen is unidentified.

Thymocytes were sorted as CD3+ TCRVdelta1+ TCRVdelta2- after alphabeta T cell depletion. The CDR3 covers 25 residues. Per the germline V gene, CDR1 is TSWWSYY and CDR2 is QGS. Germline trimming cut 2 bases from V and 2 bases from J; bases unmatched to any gene: 34. The template was reverse-transcribed extracted RNA. Pooled V-gene forward primers with one constant-region reverse primer generated the CDR3 amplicons by multiplex PCR. TCRdb reprocessed the multiplex PCR reads using CATT. The sample has about 75,000 delta-chain clones, approximately 34% seen once. Study-wide findings and caveats: Despite high sort purity, roughly a fifth of thymic T cell receptor delta sequences were Vdelta2. TRD repertoires were essentially private, unlike widely shared TRG clonotypes. Highly polyclonal TRG and TRD repertoires with Gaussian CDR3 length distributions appeared in thymus.

Sequencing was performed on Vdelta1+ gamma-delta thymocytes from the thymus. Subset reported: FACS-sorted CD3+ TCRalphabeta- TCRVdelta1+ TCRVdelta2- thymocytes. This clonotype was obtained from a boy less than two years old who had congenital heart surgery. The V gene is TRDV1, the J gene TRDJ1; 8 positions match TRDD3. This CDR3 reads CALGEMRFGWPSHGTLGDPTDKLIF. Written as DNA, the CDR3 is TGTGCTCTTGGGGAAATGAGGTTCGGATGGCCTTCCCACGGCACTCTGGGGGACCCGACCGATAAACTCATCTTT.